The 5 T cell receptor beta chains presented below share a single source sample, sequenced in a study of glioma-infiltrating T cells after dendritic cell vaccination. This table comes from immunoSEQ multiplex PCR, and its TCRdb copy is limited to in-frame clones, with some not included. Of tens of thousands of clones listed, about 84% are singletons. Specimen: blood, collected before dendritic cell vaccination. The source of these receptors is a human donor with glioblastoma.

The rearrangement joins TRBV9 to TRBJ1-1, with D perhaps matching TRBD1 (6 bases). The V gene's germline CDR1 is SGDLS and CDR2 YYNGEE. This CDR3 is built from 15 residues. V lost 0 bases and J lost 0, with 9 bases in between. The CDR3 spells CASSVGRDMNTEAFF. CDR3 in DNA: TGTGCCAGCAGCGTAGGTCGGGACATGAACACTGAAGCTTTCTTT.

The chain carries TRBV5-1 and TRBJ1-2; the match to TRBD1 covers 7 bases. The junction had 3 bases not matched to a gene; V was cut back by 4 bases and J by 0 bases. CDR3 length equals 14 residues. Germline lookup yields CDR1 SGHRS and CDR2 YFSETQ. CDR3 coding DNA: TGCGCCAGCAGCCGGGGACAGCCTAACTATGGCTACACCTTC. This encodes CASSRGQPNYGYTF.

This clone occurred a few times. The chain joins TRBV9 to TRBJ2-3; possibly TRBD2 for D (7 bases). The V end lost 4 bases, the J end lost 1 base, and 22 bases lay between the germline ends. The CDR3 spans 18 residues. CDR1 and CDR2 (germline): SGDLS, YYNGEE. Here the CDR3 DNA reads TGTGCCAGCAGCATCCAAGGGGGGGGAGGGTCACGCACAGATACGCAGTATTTT. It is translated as CASSIQGGGGSRTDTQYF.

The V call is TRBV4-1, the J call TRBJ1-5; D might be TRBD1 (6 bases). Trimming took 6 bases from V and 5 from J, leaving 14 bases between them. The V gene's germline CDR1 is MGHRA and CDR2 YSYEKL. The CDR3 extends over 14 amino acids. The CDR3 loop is CASSINRDYQPQHF. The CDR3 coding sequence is TGCGCCAGCAGTATTAACAGGGATTATCAGCCCCAGCATTTT.

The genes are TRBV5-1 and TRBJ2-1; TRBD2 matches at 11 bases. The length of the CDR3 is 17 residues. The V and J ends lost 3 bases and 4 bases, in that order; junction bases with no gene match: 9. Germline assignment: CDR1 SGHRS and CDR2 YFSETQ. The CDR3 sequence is CASSSFNLAGGYNEQFF. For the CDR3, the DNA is TGCGCCAGCAGCTCCTTCAACTTAGCGGGGGGGTACAATGAGCAGTTCTTC.